This entry features one T cell receptor beta chain sequence. Its target is not known. The data are from a study of CD4+ T cells in melanoma. The table came from immunoSEQ multiplex PCR; TCRdb's copy has only in-frame clones and leaves some out. The repertoire holds around 100,000 clones, with 92% as singletons. Study-wide findings and caveats: Neoantigen-specific CD4+ T cells in melanoma reportedly had diverse differentiation states.

Sequenced: peripheral blood. The TCR originated in a human donor with melanoma.

The CDR3 region is CASSVDDRVIYGYTF. CDR3 sequence (DNA): TGTGCCAGCAGCGTGGACGACAGGGTGATCTATGGCTACACCTTC. This chain connects TRBV9 to TRBJ1-2; 7 bases agree with TRBD1. This CDR3 is 15 amino acids long. J lost 4 bases, V lost 2 bases, and 8 bases had no gene match. Germline V gene lookup returns CDR1 SGDLS and CDR2 YYNGEE.